The 29 T cell receptor beta chains in this list originate from one sample, sequenced in a study of post-analysis software for immune sequencing data. Study findings and constraints: Patients used a few TRBV segments, including TRBV5-6, TRBV5-1 and TRBV20-1, more often than controls.

Antigen specificity for these receptors is unknown. The library was made from cDNA and included unique molecular identifiers. TCRdb passed the PCR reads through MiXCR, listing each CDR3 protein once. The data contain 600,000 to 750,000 distinct CDR3 sequences, 55% to 60% of them singletons. Material: blood. The receptor set was obtained from a girl aged 2 to 9 with multiple sclerosis.

This rearrangement joins TRBV27 to TRBJ2-4, with D possibly TRBD2 on 6 matching bases. The J call may be mistaken, given a closer DNA end match to TRBJ2-7. From germline, CDR1 is MNHEY and CDR2 SMNVEV (reference sequence). The CDR3 is 15 residues long. CDR3 bases: TGTGCCAGCAGTTTATCCCCCGGGACTCCCTACGAGCAGTACTTC. Residues: CASSLSPGTPYEQYF.

The V gene is TRBV5-1, the J gene TRBJ1-1; D remains ambiguous. Germline V gene sequence: CDR1 SGHRS, CDR2 YFSETQ. Trimming removed 1 base from V and 3 bases from J, with 16 bases in between. There are 16 residues in the CDR3. CDR3 in amino acids: CASSLPQTAGYTEAFF. The CDR3 DNA sequence: TGCGCCAGCAGCTTGCCACAAACGGCGGGTTACACTGAAGCTTTCTTT. Based on the CDR3 plus reference TRBV5-1 and TRBJ1-1, the full variable domain is KAGVTQTPRYLIKTRGQQVTLSCSPISGHRSVSWYQQTPGQGLQFLFEYFSETQRNKGNFPGRFSGRQFSNSRSEMNVSTLELGDSALYLCASSLPQTAGYTEAFFGQGTRLTVV.

The V call is TRBV6-6, the J call TRBJ2-3; tentative D call: TRBD2 (7 bases). Germline-derived CDR1 and CDR2 are MNHNY and SVGAGI (reference sequence). The CDR3 has 17 amino acids. V shed 1 base and J shed 1 base, with 15 bases lying between them. CDR3: CASSYYGGARGTDTQYF. CDR3 in DNA: TGTGCCAGCAGTTACTATGGGGGGGCGCGCGGCACAGATACGCAGTATTTT.

The rearrangement uses TRBV7-2 and TRBJ2-3, with 8 bases identical to TRBD2. In germline, CDR1 is SGHTA, CDR2 FQGNSA. The ends lost 2 bases at V and 0 bases at J; junction bases unmatched: 13. CDR3 length: 19 amino acids. CDR3 sequence: CASSLYHRGIAGSTDTQYF. The CDR3 DNA reads TGTGCCAGCAGCTTATACCATCGGGGTATAGCGGGGAGCACAGATACGCAGTATTTT.

This clonotype was seen more than once but under ten times. Relative to the germline gene, one junction end is altered; a read error may explain this. This rearrangement joins TRBV7-9 to TRBJ2-1; TRBD2 might be the D (5 bases). The germline gives CDR1 SEHNR, CDR2 FQNEAQ (reference sequence). The CDR3 runs to 15 residues. CDR3 amino acids: CASSFGPSSYNGQFF. CDR3 nucleotide sequence: TGTGCCAGCAGCTTTGGACCTAGCTCCTACAATGGGCAGTTCTTC. The variable domain in full, with the rest retrieved from reference TRBV7-9 and TRBJ2-1, is DTGVSQNPRHKITKRGQNVTFRCDPISEHNRLYWYRQTLGQGPEFLTYFQNEAQLEKSRLLSDRFSAERPKGSFSTLEIQRTEQGDSAMYLCASSFGPSSYNGQFFGPGTRLTVL.

This chain connects TRBV12-5 to TRBJ2-1; TRBD2 matches 9 bases. The J segment lost 3 bases and the V segment lost 4 bases, leaving 1 base of the junction unmatched. Germline CDR1 and CDR2: LGHNT and FRNRAP. The CDR3 runs 14 residues. DNA of the CDR3: TGTGCTAGTGGTTGGCGGGAGGGCTACAATGAGCAGTTCTTC. Translated, it gives CASGWREGYNEQFF.

V usage is TRBV6-5 and J usage is TRBJ2-4, with TRBD2 as a possible D gene (6 bases). The germline V gene encodes CDR1 MNHEY and CDR2 SVGAGI. Trimming left V 0 bases short and J 7 bases short, with 16 bases between. This CDR3 has 16 amino acids. The DNA of the CDR3 is TGTGCCAGCAGTTACTCTGACGGGGGTTTAGGGAACATTCAGTACTTC. Amino acids: CASSYSDGGLGNIQYF.

This clonotype has more than one count but fewer than ten. This sequence joins TRBV12-3 or TRBV12-4 and TRBJ2-5; perhaps D is TRBD1 or TRBD2 (5 bases each). The CDR3 covers 13 residues. V gave up 3 bases and J gave up 5 bases, with 10 bases separating them. This chain's CDR3 is CASSFSWGETQYF. DNA for the CDR3: TGTGCCAGCAGTTTTTCTTGGGGGGAGACCCAGTACTTC.

V gene TRBV5-5 combines with J gene TRBJ2-5, with 7 bases matching TRBD2. The J call is uncertain, as TRBJ2-4 better fits the DNA end. CDR1 and CDR2 (germline): SGHKS, YYEKEE (reference sequence). This CDR3 has 16 amino acids. The CDR3 DNA reads as TGTGCCAGCAGCTTGTCCGCGGGAGTAGTCAAAAACATTCAGTACTTC. Translated, it gives CASSLSAGVVKNIQYF.

The gene calls are TRBV9 and TRBJ2-1; D is perhaps TRBD2 (5 bases). The V gene lost 3 bases and the J gene lost 2 bases, with 12 bases spanning the gap. This CDR3 is 15 amino acids long. Germline V gene sequence: CDR1 SGDLS, CDR2 YYNGEE. DNA of the CDR3: TGTGCCAGCAGCGGTGGAGGTACGACCTACAATGAGCAGTTCTTC. It encodes CASSGGGTTYNEQFF.

V is TRBV7-9 and J is TRBJ2-7; 10 bases match TRBD2. V lost 1 base, J lost 4 bases, and 7 bases stayed unmatched. CDR3 size: 16 residues. CDR1 is SEHNR, CDR2 FQNEAQ, per germline (reference sequence). This CDR3 reads CASSLGAGTSEYEQYF. For the CDR3, the DNA is TGTGCCAGCAGCTTAGGGGCCGGGACTAGCGAATACGAGCAGTACTTC.

CDR3 coding DNA: TGTGCCACTTCCCCCTGGGGTTTAAGCACAGATACGCAGTATTTT. Amino acids: CATSPWGLSTDTQYF. The chain couples TRBV27 to TRBJ2-3; no clear D gene. Trimming shortened V by 10 bases and J by 0 bases, and 17 bases separated the two germline ends. The CDR3 sequence is 15 residues long. Germline V gene lookup returns CDR1 MNHEY and CDR2 SMNVEV (reference sequence).

This sequence joins TRBV7-2 and TRBJ1-2, with TRBD1 as a possible D gene (5 bases). The CDR3 extends over 13 amino acids. Germline V gene sequence: CDR1 SGHTA, CDR2 FQGNSA. Trimming cost V 5 bases and J 2 bases, with 9 bases left between them. CDR3 in amino acids: CASSNRDNYGYTF. As DNA, the CDR3 is TGTGCCAGCAGCAACCGGGACAACTATGGCTACACCTTC.

V gene TRBV5-1 combines with J gene TRBJ2-7, with 11 bases lining up with TRBD1. V lost 4 bases, J lost 6 bases, and 9 bases stayed unmatched. The CDR3 is 15 residues long. Germline V lookup: CDR1 SGHRS, CDR2 YFSETQ. DNA of the CDR3: TGCGCCAGCAGCCCGGGACAGGGGGTTGTCCTCGAGCAGTACTTC. Amino acid sequence: CASSPGQGVVLEQYF.

This sequence joins TRBV27 and TRBJ2-7; D not certain. The V and J ends lost 3 bases and 0 bases respectively, with 18 bases between them. CDR1 MNHEY and CDR2 SMNVEV come from the germline V gene (reference sequence). The CDR3 totals 17 residues. The DNA for the CDR3 is TGTGCCAGCAGTTTTCCCTCTTCGCCACCACTCTCCTACGAGCAGTACTTC. This gives the protein CASSFPSSPPLSYEQYF.

This sequence joins TRBV6-6 and TRBJ2-7, with D maybe TRBD2 (6 bases). The last part of the DNA fits TRBJ2-5 better; the J call may be wrong. CDR1 MNHNY and CDR2 SVGAGI come from the germline V gene (reference sequence). The length of the CDR3 is 13 residues. Here the CDR3 DNA reads TGTGCCAGCAGTCGGGGGTTTCAAGAGACCCAGTACTTC. It codes for CASSRGFQETQYF.

The chain employs TRBV9 and TRBJ2-3; D remains ambiguous. Germline V gene data show CDR1 as SGDLS and CDR2 as YYNGEE. The CDR3 loop spans 13 amino acids. V was trimmed by 0 bases and J by 4 bases, leaving 6 bases between them. This CDR3 is CASSVDGSDTQYF. The CDR3 nucleotides are TGTGCCAGCAGCGTAGACGGGTCAGATACGCAGTATTTT.

The chain combines TRBV20-1 with TRBJ2-3; possible D gene TRBD1, 6 bases. The germline CDR1 and CDR2 sequences are DFQATT and SNEGSKA (reference sequence). V was pared by 3 bases and J by 2 bases, with 15 bases between. The CDR3 contains 15 residues. The CDR3 coding sequence is TGCAGTGCTAGCCTTTCGCCAGGGGCCACAGATACGCAGTATTTT. Translated: CSASLSPGATDTQYF.

CDR3 DNA: TGCAGTGCTAGAGACCCTTCAGGGAGGCCCCAGTACTTC. Its protein is CSARDPSGRPQYF. The genes are TRBV20-1 and TRBJ2-7; D possibly corresponds to TRBD2 (6 bases). V was pared by 0 bases and J by 10 bases, with 16 bases between. The CDR3 length is 13 residues. Germline-derived CDR1 and CDR2 are DFQATT and SNEGSKA (reference sequence).

The chain employs TRBV5-5 and TRBJ2-1, with D possibly matching TRBD1 (5 bases). The V end lost 0 bases, the J end lost 8 bases, and 15 bases lay between the germline ends. The CDR3 spans 15 residues. The germline gives CDR1 SGHKS, CDR2 YYEKEE (reference sequence). CDR3 protein: CASSLEWQGGDEQFF. The CDR3 DNA follows: TGTGCCAGCAGCTTGGAATGGCAGGGTGGGGATGAGCAGTTCTTC.

This clonotype was recorded only once. This chain links TRBV18 with TRBJ2-1, with D possibly matching TRBD2 (5 bases). The germline V gene encodes CDR1 KGHSH and CDR2 LQKENI. The CDR3 runs to 13 residues. V lost 3 bases, J lost 6 bases, and 9 bases lay in between. CDR3 region: CASSPRVRNEQFF. The CDR3 bases are TGTGCCAGCTCACCGAGGGTCCGCAATGAGCAGTTCTTC.

This chain connects TRBV27 to TRBJ1-1; D remains unclear. Between the trimmed V and J ends, which lost 5 bases and 4 bases, there was a span of 11 bases. The CDR3 has 13 residues. Germline V CDR1 and CDR2: MNHEY, SMNVEV (reference sequence). This CDR3 is CASSPSPSTEAFF. CDR3 DNA: TGTGCCAGCAGTCCCTCGCCGTCCACTGAAGCTTTCTTT.

The chain has TRBV20-1 and TRBJ2-1; D uncertain. Trimming stripped 4 bases from V and 6 bases from J, with 7 bases between. This CDR3 has 11 residues. In germline, CDR1 is DFQATT, CDR2 SNEGSKA (reference sequence). CDR3 region: CSAIAVNEQFF. Here the CDR3 DNA reads TGCAGTGCTATTGCAGTCAATGAGCAGTTCTTC.

The rearrangement links TRBV12-3 or TRBV12-4 to TRBJ2-7; tentatively, D is TRBD1 (6 bases). V lost 8 bases and J lost 4, with 18 bases in between. The CDR3 has 14 residues. CDR3 sequence reads: CASSRQGKTYEQYF. In DNA form, the CDR3 reads TGTGCCAGCTCTCGGCAGGGGAAAACTTACGAGCAGTACTTC.

The rearrangement uses TRBV30 and TRBJ2-1; no firm D call. This CDR3 has 13 amino acids. V lost 0 bases and J 1 base, leaving 4 bases between the germline ends. CDR1 and CDR2 (germline): GTSNPN, SVGIG (reference sequence). The CDR3 loop is CAWSVLSYNEQFF. CDR3 nucleotides: TGTGCCTGGAGTGTACTGTCCTACAATGAGCAGTTCTTC.

This clonotype has just a few counts. The DNA of the CDR3 is TGCGCCAGCAGCACCGGGACTCGCGAGCAGTACTTC. Amino acids: CASSTGTREQYF. This sequence joins TRBV5-1 and TRBJ2-7, with D perhaps TRBD2 (6 bases). Looked up from germline, CDR1 is SGHRS and CDR2 is YFSETQ. Trimming took off 4 bases at V and 6 bases at J, with 11 bases between the two ends. The CDR3 is made up of 12 amino acids.

This chain uses TRBV6-5 with TRBJ2-3; 7 bases are shared with TRBD2. From germline, CDR1 is MNHEY and CDR2 SVGAGI. The CDR3 sequence is 15 residues long. V shed 6 bases, J shed 6 bases, and the junction held 12 bases outside the gene matches. The CDR3 region is CASSLELALRDTQYF. Written as DNA, the CDR3 is TGTGCCAGCAGCCTAGAACTAGCGCTGCGGGATACGCAGTATTTT.

The chain carries TRBV29-1 and TRBJ2-1; 8 bases are a match to TRBD2. This CDR3 has 14 residues. Germline CDR1 SQVTM, CDR2 ANQGSEA. V lost 6 bases to trimming and J lost 5 bases; unmatched junction nucleotides: 9. CDR3 coding DNA: TGCAGCGTCGCACCTAGCGGGCTCCACAATGAGCAGTTCTTC. Encoded protein: CSVAPSGLHNEQFF.

Turning to this clonotype: The junction shows a germline mismatch at one end, possibly a read error. The J gene is TRBJ2-7, the V gene TRBV10-3, with D perhaps assigned TRBD1 or TRBD2 (5 bases each). CDR3 size: 16 residues. Germline values: CDR1 ENHRY, CDR2 SYGVKD. The CDR3: CTISDGSGGAIYEQYF. DNA for the CDR3: TGTACCATCAGTGACGGCTCTGGGGGAGCAATTTACGAGCAGTACTTC.